The TCR beta chain under discussion was sequenced for a study of blood T cell repertoires in COVID-19. Across the study: Whether acute or convalescent, the COVID-19 samples came from the United States, Italy and Spain. Nucleic acid was either cDNA or gDNA, and it came from T cells, B-cell-depleted T cells, or PBMCs.

Generated by immunoSEQ multiplex PCR, the TCRdb table keeps only in-frame clones and is missing some. The table records fewer than 200,000 clones, more than 75% of them present only once. The CDR3 covers 13 residues. Trimming took 4 bases from V and 2 from J; bases not matched to a gene: 2. Looked up from germline, CDR1 is SGHTA and CDR2 is FQGNSA. The V and J genes are TRBV7-2 and TRBJ2-7; 7 bases map to TRBD1. Sequencing was carried out using peripheral blood. The origin of this receptor is a man aged 45-60 years who had recovered from COVID-19. In nucleotides, the CDR3 is TGTGCCAGCAGCTCGGGACAGACCTACGAGCAGTACTTC. Amino acid sequence: CASSSGQTYEQYF.